Listed below are T cell receptor beta chains from one sample, sequenced in a study of T cells in Graves' hyperthyroidism and ophthalmopathy. TCRdb processed the multiplex PCR reads anew with MiXCR; each CDR3 protein has one entry. Of 350,000 or so distinct CDR3 sequences listed, around 20% are singletons. The sequencing input was blood. Receptors were obtained from a woman in her fifties or sixties with Graves' hyperthyroidism. Each CDR3 is given with its conserved first and last residue. Each record gives: J gene, V gene, clone size, D gene, CDR3 DNA, CDR3 protein. D genes are given only for firm matches. Only part of the rows carry a size: once, few, many, or a class if the clone is expanded.

j_gene: TRBJ2-2; v_gene: TRBV6-2/TRBV6-3; abundance: many; d_gene: NA; CDR3nt: TGTGCCAGCAGTTACTCGTCGAACACCGGGGAGCTGTTTTTT; CDR3aa: CASSYSSNTGELFF
j_gene: TRBJ2-1; v_gene: TRBV10-3; abundance: NA; d_gene: NA; CDR3nt: TGTGCCATCAGTGGGGACACAAACAATGAGCAGTTCTTC; CDR3aa: CAISGDTNNEQFF
j_gene: TRBJ2-7; v_gene: TRBV2; abundance: many; d_gene: TRBD2; CDR3nt: TGTGCCAGCAGTGAAACTAGCGGAATATACGAGCAGTACTTC; CDR3aa: CASSETSGIYEQYF
j_gene: TRBJ2-2; v_gene: TRBV6-1; abundance: many; d_gene: NA; CDR3nt: TGTGCCAGCAGCCAGACCCGTACCGGGGAGCTGTTTTTT; CDR3aa: CASSQTRTGELFF
j_gene: TRBJ2-1; v_gene: TRBV11-2; abundance: few; d_gene: TRBD2; CDR3nt: TGTGCCAGCAGCTTACTAGCGGGGGGGTTAAGCTCCTACAATGAGCAGTTCTTC; CDR3aa: CASSLLAGGLSSYNEQFF
j_gene: TRBJ2-7; v_gene: TRBV6-1; abundance: many; d_gene: NA; CDR3nt: TGTGCCAGCAGTCCCCAGGACTCATACGAGCAGTACTTC; CDR3aa: CASSPQDSYEQYF
j_gene: TRBJ2-7; v_gene: TRBV30; abundance: NA; d_gene: TRBD1; CDR3nt: TGTGCCTGGACGGGACAGGGCTACGAGCAGTACTTC; CDR3aa: CAWTGQGYEQYF
j_gene: TRBJ2-2; v_gene: TRBV4-2; abundance: NA; d_gene: NA; CDR3nt: TGTGCCAGCAGCCAAGATCTTCAGAGAGGGAACACCGGGGAGCTGTTTTTT; CDR3aa: CASSQDLQRGNTGELFF
j_gene: TRBJ2-7; v_gene: TRBV12-3/TRBV12-4; abundance: NA; d_gene: NA; CDR3nt: TGTGCCAGCTGTCTCGGAGGAGGCGAGCAGTACTTC; CDR3aa: CASCLGGGEQYF
j_gene: TRBJ1-2; v_gene: TRBV6-1; abundance: NA; d_gene: NA; CDR3nt: TGTGCCAGCAGAAAAACCGGGACGGACTATGGCTACACCTTC; CDR3aa: CASRKTGTDYGYTF
j_gene: TRBJ2-5; v_gene: TRBV5-5; abundance: many; d_gene: TRBD1; CDR3nt: TGTGCCAGCAGCTCGTGGACAGGGATGGTCGAGACCCAGTACTTC; CDR3aa: CASSSWTGMVETQYF
j_gene: TRBJ1-3; v_gene: TRBV13; abundance: many; d_gene: NA; CDR3nt: TGTGCCAGCAGCATACATTTCTCTGGAAACACCATATATTTT; CDR3aa: CASSIHFSGNTIYF
j_gene: TRBJ1-3; v_gene: TRBV28; abundance: many; d_gene: NA; CDR3nt: TGTGCCAGCAGTCTACAGGGTTCGGCTGGAAACACCATATATTTT; CDR3aa: CASSLQGSAGNTIYF
j_gene: TRBJ1-5; v_gene: TRBV2; abundance: NA; d_gene: TRBD1; CDR3nt: TGTACCAGCAGTCTTACAGGGGGACGCAATCAGCCCCAGCATTTT; CDR3aa: CTSSLTGGRNQPQHF
j_gene: TRBJ2-3; v_gene: TRBV20-1; abundance: many; d_gene: TRBD2; CDR3nt: TGCAGTGCTAGAGCGACACCCCGACTAGCGGGGCGGGATACGCAGTATTTT; CDR3aa: CSARATPRLAGRDTQYF
j_gene: TRBJ1-1; v_gene: TRBV7-9; abundance: NA; d_gene: TRBD1; CDR3nt: TGTGCCAGCAGCTTAGGTGGGACAGGGGGTAGTACTGAAGCTTTCTTT; CDR3aa: CASSLGGTGGSTEAFF
j_gene: TRBJ1-2; v_gene: TRBV10-2; abundance: few; d_gene: NA; CDR3nt: TGCGCCAGCAGGGGACAAGTAGCTAACTATGGCTACACCTTC; CDR3aa: CASRGQVANYGYTF
j_gene: TRBJ2-5; v_gene: TRBV3-1; abundance: NA; d_gene: TRBD1; CDR3nt: TGTGCCAGCAGCCAAGGCGGGACAGGGGTTTCGGAGACCCAGTACTTC; CDR3aa: CASSQGGTGVSETQYF
j_gene: TRBJ2-3; v_gene: TRBV24-1; abundance: few; d_gene: NA; CDR3nt: TGTGCCACCAGTGACCCGGCCCGGGAATTCACAGATACGCAGTATTTT; CDR3aa: CATSDPAREFTDTQYF
j_gene: TRBJ2-3; v_gene: TRBV7-6; abundance: many; d_gene: NA; CDR3nt: TGTGCCAGCAGCTTATGGACTAGCACAGATACGCAGTATTTT; CDR3aa: CASSLWTSTDTQYF
j_gene: TRBJ1-1; v_gene: TRBV27; abundance: many; d_gene: TRBD1; CDR3nt: TGTGCCAGCAGATGGGAAGGACAGGGATTAAACACTGAAGCTTTCTTT; CDR3aa: CASRWEGQGLNTEAFF
j_gene: TRBJ2-7; v_gene: TRBV6-1; abundance: many; d_gene: NA; CDR3nt: TGTGCCAGCTCCAGAGGGCGCGAGCAGTACTTC; CDR3aa: CASSRGREQYF
j_gene: TRBJ2-5; v_gene: TRBV11-2; abundance: many; d_gene: TRBD2; CDR3nt: TGTGCCAGCAGCTTAGTATATCCTAGCGGGGCAGAGACCCAGTACTTC; CDR3aa: CASSLVYPSGAETQYF
j_gene: TRBJ2-7; v_gene: TRBV12-3/TRBV12-4; abundance: NA; d_gene: NA; CDR3nt: TGTGCCAGCAGTTTCACATCTGCAAGTGACGAGCAGTACTTC; CDR3aa: CASSFTSASDEQYF
j_gene: TRBJ2-1; v_gene: TRBV3-1; abundance: many; d_gene: TRBD2; CDR3nt: TGTGCCAGCAGCCAAGGGGGGGGTAGAAACAATGAGCAGTTCTTC; CDR3aa: CASSQGGGRNNEQFF
j_gene: TRBJ2-1; v_gene: TRBV3-1; abundance: many; d_gene: TRBD2; CDR3nt: TGTGCCAGCAGCCAACGGACTAGCGGGATTAGCTCCTACAATGAGCAGTTCTTC; CDR3aa: CASSQRTSGISSYNEQFF
j_gene: TRBJ1-2; v_gene: TRBV20-1; abundance: once; d_gene: NA; CDR3nt: TGCAGTGCTAGAGAAACAGGGCTTCTGGACTATGGCTACACCTTC; CDR3aa: CSARETGLLDYGYTF